The 32 T cell receptor beta chains below come from one sample, sequenced in a study of blood T cell repertoires in COVID-19. Here immunoSEQ multiplex PCR was the method, and the copy in TCRdb shows in-frame clones only, minus some. This sample has hundreds of thousands of clones, with about 90% found just once. Sequencing used PBMCs or T cells enriched from blood (not recorded which). The receptors were gathered from a woman in her 30s who had recovered from COVID-19.

The chain has TRBV2 and TRBJ1-4; D gene unclear. The CDR3 is 13 residues long. CDR1 and CDR2 (germline): SNHLY, FYNNEI. V lost 4 bases and J 4 bases, leaving 7 bases between the germline ends. The CDR3 coding sequence is TGTGCCAGCAGTGTTGGGCTTAATGAAAAACTGTTTTTT. It codes for CASSVGLNEKLFF.

The CDR3 region is CAISEGPSTGVNTEAFF. CDR3 nucleotide sequence: TGTGCCATCAGTGAAGGTCCCTCGACAGGGGTGAACACTGAAGCTTTCTTT. This chain joins TRBV10-3 and TRBJ1-1; TRBD1 agrees at 8 bases. V dropped 3 bases and J dropped 0; count of bases not matched to a gene: 9. Germline V gene data show CDR1 as ENHRY and CDR2 as SYGVKD. The CDR3 spans 17 residues.

The J gene is TRBJ1-1, the V gene TRBV6-1; D gene ambiguous. CDR3 length: 13 amino acids. Germline V gene sequence: CDR1 MNHNS, CDR2 SASEGT. Trimming stripped 1 base from V and 10 bases from J, with 13 bases between. The CDR3 reads CASSEGPRLGAFF. Here the CDR3 DNA reads TGTGCCAGCAGTGAAGGCCCGCGCCTCGGAGCTTTCTTT.

CDR3 DNA sequence: TGTGCCAGCAGCGCGGGTTCGGTCTACGAGCAGTACTTC. It codes for CASSAGSVYEQYF. The J gene is TRBJ2-7, the V gene TRBV27, with D possibly matching TRBD2 (5 bases). The V gene's germline CDR1 is MNHEY and CDR2 SMNVEV (reference sequence). V lost 6 bases to trimming and J lost 3 bases, with 12 bases between them. This CDR3 spans 13 amino acids.

The chain carries TRBV5-1 and TRBJ2-2, with D tentatively TRBD2 (6 bases). The CDR3 runs to 15 residues. Germline values: CDR1 SGHRS, CDR2 YFSETQ. The V end was cut by 3 bases, the J end by 2 bases, with 11 bases between. The CDR3: CASSSGTPNTGELFF. CDR3 nucleotides: TGCGCCAGCAGCTCCGGGACTCCCAACACCGGGGAGCTGTTTTTT.

The J gene is TRBJ1-1, the V gene TRBV3-1 (or the pseudogene TRBV3-2); tentatively, D is TRBD1 (6 bases). With 2 bases removed from V and 9 bases from J, the gap between germline ends came to 13 bases. The CDR3 spans 13 residues. Germline CDR1 and CDR2: LGHDT and YNNKEL (reference sequence). For the CDR3, the DNA is TGTGCCAGCAGCCAAAGGGACAACTTACAAGCTTTCTTT. Encoded protein: CASSQRDNLQAFF.

The chain carries TRBV10-3 and TRBJ1-1; TRBD1 matches 8 bases. V gave up 8 bases and J gave up 3 bases; unmatched junction bases: 5. The CDR3 consists of 13 residues. Germline loops: CDR1 ENHRY, CDR2 SYGVKD. CDR3 loop: CAIRTGPDTEAFF. In DNA, the CDR3 is TGTGCCATCCGGACAGGGCCGGACACTGAAGCTTTCTTT.

The chain uses TRBV18 and TRBJ2-6, with D unresolved. The CDR3 sequence is 15 residues long. CDR1 is KGHSH and CDR2 is LQKENI in the germline V gene. The V gene lost 5 bases and the J gene lost 0 bases, with 8 bases spanning the gap. The CDR3 nucleotides read TGTGCCAGCTCATCGGTATTCTCTGGGGCCAACGTCCTGACTTTC. As protein: CASSSVFSGANVLTF. The full variable domain, in which reference TRBV18 and TRBJ2-6 provide the parts outside the CDR3, is NAGVMQNPRHLVRRRGQEARLRCSPMKGHSHVYWYRQLPEEGLKFMVYLQKENIIDESGMPKERFSAEFPKEGPSILRIQQVVRGDSAAYFCASSSVFSGANVLTFGAGSRLTVL.

The chain combines TRBV25-1 with TRBJ2-7; 8 positions agree with TRBD1. Germline-derived CDR1 and CDR2 are MGHDK and SYGVNS. The CDR3 has 15 residues. V shed 3 bases and J 3 bases; nucleotides not matched to a gene: 7. CDR3 protein: CASSDSGQELYEQYF. The CDR3 DNA follows: TGTGCCAGCAGTGATTCGGGACAGGAACTCTACGAGCAGTACTTC.

The genes are TRBV7-9 and TRBJ2-1, with D possibly being TRBD2 (5 bases). In germline, CDR1 is SEHNR, CDR2 FQNEAQ (reference sequence). The CDR3 covers 17 residues. Trimming removed 10 bases from V and 0 bases from J, with 22 bases in between. CDR3 amino acids: CATKPPVGESSYNEQFF. The CDR3 DNA follows: TGTGCCACCAAACCTCCAGTGGGAGAGAGCTCCTACAATGAGCAGTTCTTC.

The chain carries TRBV7-8 and TRBJ2-7, with 7 bases lining up with TRBD1. The junction had 20 bases not matched to a gene; V was cut back by 2 bases and J by 4 bases. From germline, CDR1 is SGHVS and CDR2 FQNEAQ. The length of the CDR3 is 19 residues. The CDR3 DNA sequence: TGTGCCAGCAGCTTAATAAAAGCCGTTATTGGGGACAGAATATACGAGCAGTACTTC. As protein: CASSLIKAVIGDRIYEQYF.

J is TRBJ2-5 and V is TRBV10-3, with D tentatively TRBD1 (5 bases). The V end lost 4 bases, the J end lost 5 bases, and 14 bases lay between the germline ends. The V gene's germline CDR1 is ENHRY and CDR2 SYGVKD. The length of the CDR3 is 14 residues. In DNA, the CDR3 is TGTGCCATCAGTGCAGCCAGGGTATGGGAGACCCAGTACTTC. As protein: CAISAARVWETQYF.

The genes are TRBV11-2 and TRBJ1-2; D is uncertain. V was trimmed by 6 bases and J by 4 bases, leaving 18 bases between them. There are 15 residues in the CDR3. Germline CDR1 reads SGHAT; CDR2 reads FQNNGV. CDR3 sequence reads: CASRSAPPSGYGYTF. CDR3 coding DNA: TGTGCCAGCAGAAGCGCGCCACCGTCGGGCTATGGCTACACCTTC.

This chain uses TRBV5-1 with TRBJ2-7; D is possibly TRBD2 (5 bases). The CDR3 has 14 amino acids. Germline CDR1 and CDR2: SGHRS and YFSETQ. Trimming took off 3 bases at V and 0 bases at J, with 10 bases between the two ends. The CDR3, as DNA: TGCGCCAGCAGCTGGGGTGGGAGCTCCTACGAGCAGTACTTC. It yields the protein CASSWGGSSYEQYF.

The genes are TRBV5-1 and TRBJ2-7; weak D call: TRBD1 (7 bases). The CDR3 runs to 15 residues. Deletions cut 7 bases from V and 4 bases from J, with 21 bases between. Germline assignment: CDR1 SGHRS and CDR2 YFSETQ. The CDR3 loop is CASGSGGSPIYEQYF. In DNA form, the CDR3 reads TGCGCCAGCGGATCAGGGGGGAGCCCAATTTACGAGCAGTACTTC.

This chain links TRBV28 with TRBJ2-1; 8 bases are a match to TRBD2. From germline, CDR1 is MDHEN and CDR2 SYDVKM. This CDR3 has 12 amino acids. V was clipped by 7 bases and J by 7 bases; unmatched bases: 3. The CDR3 loop reads CASTGGRNEQFF. CDR3 sequence (DNA): TGTGCCAGCACGGGAGGGAGGAATGAGCAGTTCTTC. The full variable domain, with the rest looked up from reference TRBV28 and TRBJ2-1, is DVKVTQSSRYLVKRTGEKVFLECVQDMDHENMFWYRQDPGLGLRLIYFSYDVKMKEKGDIPEGYSVSREKKERFSLILESASTNQTSMYLCASTGGRNEQFFGPGTRLTVL.

The rearrangement links TRBV28 to TRBJ2-1; the match to TRBD2 covers 11 bases. CDR3 size: 15 residues. Germline lookup yields CDR1 MDHEN and CDR2 SYDVKM. Trimming took 5 bases from V and 2 from J; bases not matched to a gene: 2. CDR3 residues: CASSVAGGPYNEQFF. CDR3 coding DNA: TGTGCCAGCAGTGTAGCGGGGGGGCCCTACAATGAGCAGTTCTTC.

The rearrangement links TRBV7-2 to TRBJ2-5; 10 positions match TRBD2. Germline CDR1 and CDR2: SGHTA and FQGNSA. The CDR3 spans 15 residues. V lost 5 bases to trimming and J lost 2 bases; unmatched junction nucleotides: 5. Written as DNA, the CDR3 is TGTGCCAGCAGCCGGGGACTAGCGCTGCAAGAGACCCAGTACTTC. Protein: CASSRGLALQETQYF.

In this sample, this clone turned up a few times. The chain is built from TRBV5-1 and TRBJ2-5; 15 bases map to TRBD2. The CDR3 spans 14 residues. V was pared by 4 bases and J by 7 bases, with 2 bases of the junction left unmatched. CDR1 SGHRS and CDR2 YFSETQ come from the germline V gene. The CDR3 protein is CASSPGLAGGTQYF. The DNA of the CDR3 is TGCGCCAGCAGCCCGGGACTAGCGGGGGGGACCCAGTACTTC.

This clone was counted a single time. V gene TRBV24-1 combines with J gene TRBJ1-1; D remains unclear. The germline V gene has CDR1 KGHDR and CDR2 SFDVKD. This CDR3 is 13 amino acids long. Trimming took 6 bases from V and 0 from J, leaving 7 bases between them. CDR3 bases: TGTGCCACCAGTTCAGGTGTGAACACTGAAGCTTTCTTT. Translated, it gives CATSSGVNTEAFF.

J is TRBJ1-1 and V is TRBV6-1; weak D call: TRBD1 (6 bases). Per the germline V gene, CDR1 is MNHNS and CDR2 is SASEGT. This CDR3 contains 13 residues. The germline V and J ends were trimmed by 3 bases and 1 base, with 6 bases remaining between them. The CDR3 is CASSEGQNTEAFF. The CDR3 bases are TGTGCCAGCAGTGAGGGACAGAACACTGAAGCTTTCTTT.

This sequence joins TRBV2 and TRBJ1-1; TRBD1 is a possible D gene (6 bases). The V and J ends lost 6 bases and 0 bases respectively, with 14 bases between them. CDR1 and CDR2 (germline): SNHLY, FYNNEI. The length of the CDR3 is 15 residues. The DNA for the CDR3 is TGTGCCAGCAGGGGGGGGGCGTTTATGAACACTGAAGCTTTCTTT. Translation gives CASRGGAFMNTEAFF.

The chain uses TRBV7-6 and TRBJ1-1, with 7 bases aligning to TRBD1. Per the germline V gene, CDR1 is SGHVS and CDR2 is FNYEAQ. The CDR3 sequence is 12 residues long. With V trimmed by 5 bases and J by 7 bases, 4 bases remained unmatched. CDR3 region: CASSPWTGEAFF. CDR3 coding DNA: TGTGCCAGCAGCCCTTGGACAGGTGAAGCTTTCTTT.

The genes are TRBV5-1 and TRBJ2-5, with 11 bases fitting TRBD1. The ends lost 4 bases at V and 4 bases at J; junction bases unmatched: 3. The CDR3 sequence is 14 residues long. The germline gives CDR1 SGHRS, CDR2 YFSETQ. CDR3 loop: CASSGGTGGETQYF. CDR3 DNA sequence: TGCGCCAGCAGCGGAGGGACAGGGGGAGAGACCCAGTACTTC. Based on the CDR3 plus reference TRBV5-1 and TRBJ2-5, the full variable domain is KAGVTQTPRYLIKTRGQQVTLSCSPISGHRSVSWYQQTPGQGLQFLFEYFSETQRNKGNFPGRFSGRQFSNSRSEMNVSTLELGDSALYLCASSGGTGGETQYFGPGTRLLVL.

The CDR3 sequence: CASSKGQGYNTEAFF. In DNA, the CDR3 is TGTGCCAGCAGCAAAGGACAGGGCTATAACACTGAAGCTTTCTTT. The rearrangement joins TRBV9 to TRBJ1-1, with 8 bases lining up with TRBD1. V was clipped by 4 bases and J by 2 bases; unmatched bases: 7. Per the germline V gene, CDR1 is SGDLS and CDR2 is YYNGEE. This CDR3 is built from 15 residues.

In its sample, this clone was seen once. This chain uses TRBV30 with TRBJ1-3, with D unclear. V lost 3 bases and J 0 bases, leaving 15 bases between the germline ends. This CDR3 comprises 16 residues. Germline V gene data show CDR1 as GTSNPN and CDR2 as SVGIG (reference sequence). The DNA of the CDR3 is TGTGCCTGGAGCGCGCGAGGTACTCGCTCTGGAAACACCATATATTTT. It translates to CAWSARGTRSGNTIYF.

V gene TRBV18 combines with J gene TRBJ2-7; D might be TRBD1 (7 bases). This CDR3 is 15 amino acids long. The V end lost 3 bases, the J end lost 3 bases, and 15 bases lay between the germline ends. Germline V lookup: CDR1 KGHSH, CDR2 LQKENI. CDR3 protein: CASSPTGEVYYEQYF. In DNA form, the CDR3 reads TGTGCCAGCTCACCTACAGGGGAGGTCTACTACGAGCAGTACTTC.

V and J are TRBV27 and TRBJ2-2; D may be TRBD2 (7 bases). Germline assignment: CDR1 MNHEY and CDR2 SMNVEV (reference sequence). Trimming stripped 3 bases from V and 5 bases from J, with 13 bases between. The CDR3 totals 15 residues. CDR3 protein: CASSLGGAGTGELFF. CDR3 DNA: TGTGCCAGCAGTTTGGGGGGGGCAGGTACCGGGGAGCTGTTTTTT.

V usage is TRBV11-2 and J usage is TRBJ2-7; 7 bases fit TRBD1. The CDR3 spans 17 residues. Germline lookup yields CDR1 SGHAT and CDR2 FQNNGV. V lost 0 bases, J lost 3 bases, and 11 bases stayed unmatched. CDR3 DNA sequence: TGTGCCAGCAGCTTAGATCGACGGACAGGCCCAGTCTACGAGCAGTACTTC. Translation: CASSLDRRTGPVYEQYF.

The chain joins TRBV11-2 to TRBJ2-7; D is perhaps TRBD2 (6 bases). The CDR3 is made up of 14 amino acids. Germline V gene data show CDR1 as SGHAT and CDR2 as FQNNGV. The ends were cut back, 3 bases at V and 3 bases at J, with 12 bases in the middle. The chain's CDR3 is CASSFPGTLYEQYF. The CDR3 bases are TGTGCCAGCAGCTTCCCCGGGACTCTCTACGAGCAGTACTTC. Looking up the rest from reference TRBV11-2 and TRBJ2-7 gives the full variable domain: EAGVAQSPRYKIIEKRQSVAFWCNPISGHATLYWYQQILGQGPKLLIQFQNNGVVDDSQLPKDRFSAERLKGVDSTLKIQPAKLEDSAVYLCASSFPGTLYEQYFGPGTRLTVT.

The chain recombines TRBV13 with TRBJ2-6, with TRBD2 as a possible D gene (6 bases). V was shortened by 5 bases and J by 0 bases, with 20 bases between the two germline ends. This CDR3 is built from 19 residues. Germline CDR1 PRHDT, CDR2 FYEKMQ (reference sequence). The CDR3, as DNA: TGTGCCAGCAGCCCTACCGGACGGGGGTTATCCTCTGGGGCCAACGTCCTGACTTTC. Encoded protein: CASSPTGRGLSSGANVLTF.

V usage is TRBV15 and J usage is TRBJ2-1, with 7 nucleotides matching TRBD1. V lost 0 bases and J lost 1; bases outside the gene matches: 0. Germline loops: CDR1 LNHNV, CDR2 YYDKDF (reference sequence). The CDR3 sequence is 15 residues long. The CDR3 spells CATSRDRGSYNEQFF. The CDR3 DNA reads as TGTGCCACCAGCAGAGACAGGGGGTCCTACAATGAGCAGTTCTTC.